The 20 T cell receptor beta chains reported below all come from one sample, sequenced in a study of T cells after posttransplantation cyclophosphamide. The table came from immunoSEQ multiplex PCR; TCRdb's copy has only in-frame clones and leaves some out. The sample gives 4,600 or so clones, 70% to 85% of which show up once; 18% is in the top ten. Cyclophosphamide on days +3 and +4 followed busulfan-fludarabine conditioning and a marrow graft. Source: PBMCs, taken 86 days after allogeneic stem cell transplant with posttransplant cyclophosphamide. Receptor source: a male patient aged 50 or older who received an allogeneic stem cell transplant from an unrelated donor, was CMV-positive, and had acute GVHD only. Part of the T cells may come from the graft donor.

V and J are TRBV5-1 and TRBJ2-1; 15 nucleotides match TRBD2. CDR1 is SGHRS, CDR2 YFSETQ, per germline. With 4 bases clipped from V and 4 bases from J, the junction kept 6 bases outside the gene matches. This CDR3 contains 17 residues. CDR3 coding DNA: TGCGCCAGCAGCCAAGGGACTAGCGGGGGGCTATACAATGAGCAGTTCTTC. Its translation is CASSQGTSGGLYNEQFF.

This sequence joins TRBV5-4 and TRBJ2-1; no clear D gene. CDR3 size: 12 residues. V lost 0 bases to trimming and J lost 8 bases, with 6 bases between them. Germline lookup yields CDR1 SGHNT and CDR2 YYREEE (reference sequence). In nucleotides, the CDR3 is TGTGCCAGCAGCTTGGATGCGTATGAGCAGTTCTTC. Amino acid sequence: CASSLDAYEQFF.

This clone was recorded only once. V and J are TRBV7-9 and TRBJ2-5; no definite D call. The J call may be incorrect, as the DNA end agrees better with TRBJ2-7. Germline-derived CDR1 and CDR2 are SEHNR and FQNEAQ (reference sequence). The CDR3 has 15 residues. This chain's CDR3 is CASSLGETLTYEQYF. The CDR3 bases are TGTGCCAGCAGCTTAGGCGAGACATTAACCTACGAGCAGTACTTC.

This clone showed up just a few times. The genes are TRBV11-2 and TRBJ1-6; 9 nucleotides line up with TRBD1. This CDR3 contains 15 residues. Trimming at V came to 5 bases and at J to 9 bases, leaving 8 bases not matched to a gene. CDR1 SGHAT and CDR2 FQNNGV come from the germline V gene. This CDR3 is CASSPTRDRVSPLHF. In nucleotides, the CDR3 is TGTGCCAGCAGCCCGACCCGGGACAGGGTTTCACCCCTCCACTTT.

The J gene is TRBJ2-3, the V gene TRBV7-3; D is perhaps TRBD2 (5 bases). Germline CDR1 SGHTA, CDR2 FQGTGA. The V and J ends lost 2 bases and 5 bases respectively, with 11 bases between them. The CDR3 totals 14 residues. The CDR3 loop is CASSLGGGGDTQYF. The CDR3 nucleotides read TGTGCCAGCAGCTTAGGAGGAGGAGGAGATACGCAGTATTTT.

This clone appeared once. The chain combines TRBV5-6 with TRBJ1-2; TRBD1 aligns across 8 bases. The CDR3 length is 15 residues. Germline CDR1 is SGHDT and CDR2 is YYEEEE. J was trimmed by 1 base and V by 0 bases; bases with no gene match: 2. CDR3 residues: CASSLGTGLNYGYTF. CDR3 coding DNA: TGTGCCAGCAGCTTGGGGACAGGGCTTAACTATGGCTACACCTTC.

V gene TRBV19 combines with J gene TRBJ2-3; 7 bases agree with TRBD2. Germline CDR1 and CDR2: LNHDA and SQIVND (reference sequence). The CDR3 covers 15 residues. The V gene end was trimmed by 1 base and the J gene end by 3 bases; junction bases not matched to a gene: 4. The CDR3 region is CASSIGGGRTDTQYF. The CDR3 DNA sequence: TGTGCCAGTAGTATAGGGGGGGGGAGGACAGATACGCAGTATTTT.

V and J are TRBV9 and TRBJ2-7, with 11 bases aligning to TRBD2. Germline lookup yields CDR1 SGDLS and CDR2 YYNGEE. This CDR3 region has 17 residues. The trim removed 4 bases at V and 4 bases at J, leaving 13 bases unmatched. CDR3 residues: CASSPFSGTSGDYEQYF. As DNA, the CDR3 is TGTGCCAGCAGCCCTTTCTCCGGGACTAGCGGAGATTACGAGCAGTACTTC.

In DNA form, the CDR3 reads TGTGCCAGCAGTGAGCGGGGCGGGAGAACCTACAATGAGCAGTTCTTC. This translates into CASSERGGRTYNEQFF. The chain recombines TRBV2 with TRBJ2-1; 7 nucleotides match TRBD2. The V gene's germline CDR1 is SNHLY and CDR2 FYNNEI. Trimming cost V 3 bases and J 2 bases; bases outside gene matches: 7. The CDR3 has 16 amino acids. Based on the CDR3 plus reference TRBV2 and TRBJ2-1, the full variable domain is EPEVTQTPSHQVTQMGQEVILRCVPISNHLYFYWYRQILGQKVEFLVSFYNNEISEKSEIFDDQFSVERPDGSNFTLKIRSTKLEDSAMYFCASSERGGRTYNEQFFGPGTRLTVL.

As DNA, the CDR3 is TGTGCCAGCAGGGGGACAGGCTCAGGCTCCTACGAGCAGTACTTC. It is translated as CASRGTGSGSYEQYF. The J gene is TRBJ2-7, the V gene TRBV2, with 8 bases lining up with TRBD1. Germline values: CDR1 SNHLY, CDR2 FYNNEI. Unmatched junction bases numbered 7, after V lost 6 bases and J lost 0 bases. The length of the CDR3 is 15 residues.

The V and J genes are TRBV7-2 and TRBJ2-7; TRBD1 might be the D (6 bases). Deletions cut 2 bases from V and 3 bases from J, with 11 bases between. CDR1 is SGHTA and CDR2 is FQGNSA in the germline V gene. The CDR3 spans 14 residues. CDR3 nucleotides: TGTGCCAGCAGCTTAACCGGACAGTTCTACGAGCAGTACTTC. Protein sequence: CASSLTGQFYEQYF.

This clone was recorded a few times. The chain carries TRBV7-3 and TRBJ2-2, with TRBD1 matching over 8 bases. The CDR3 consists of 15 residues. V gave up 2 bases and J gave up 3 bases; unmatched junction bases: 2. CDR1 and CDR2 (germline): SGHTA, FQGTGA. The CDR3 here is CASSLQGADTGELFF. The CDR3 bases are TGTGCCAGCAGCTTACAGGGGGCGGACACCGGGGAGCTGTTTTTT.

The rearrangement uses TRBV7-8 and TRBJ1-4; D unclear. V lost 4 bases and J lost 5, with 11 bases in between. The germline CDR1 and CDR2 sequences are SGHVS and FQNEAQ. There are 14 residues in the CDR3. CDR3 loop: CASSSDWYNEKLFF. The CDR3 bases are TGTGCCAGCAGCTCTGACTGGTACAATGAAAAACTGTTTTTT.

This clone was seen a single time. The chain is built from TRBV11-2 and TRBJ2-7; 10 bases are shared with TRBD1. The CDR3 length is 15 residues. J gave up 3 bases and V 3 bases, and 5 bases lay outside the gene matches. The germline gives CDR1 SGHAT, CDR2 FQNNGV. The CDR3, as DNA: TGTGCCAGCAGCTTGCCCTGGGACAGGGGCTACGAGCAGTACTTC. It yields the protein CASSLPWDRGYEQYF. The whole variable domain, remainder taken from reference TRBV11-2 and TRBJ2-7, is EAGVAQSPRYKIIEKRQSVAFWCNPISGHATLYWYQQILGQGPKLLIQFQNNGVVDDSQLPKDRFSAERLKGVDSTLKIQPAKLEDSAVYLCASSLPWDRGYEQYFGPGTRLTVT.

This chain uses TRBV13 with TRBJ1-2; D uncertain. V was shortened by 6 bases and J by 6 bases, with 20 bases between the two germline ends. The CDR3 consists of 15 residues. The germline CDR1 and CDR2 sequences are PRHDT and FYEKMQ (reference sequence). The CDR3 coding sequence is TGTGCCAGCAGTCTCATCTTCGGGGATGGGGATGGCTACACCTTC. This encodes CASSLIFGDGDGYTF.

The CDR3 loop is CASSLAFIGSGELFF. CDR3 DNA: TGTGCCAGCAGCTTAGCGTTTATCGGTTCCGGGGAGCTGTTTTTT. The chain carries TRBV7-2 and TRBJ2-2; no clear D gene. This CDR3 has 15 residues. The V end lost 0 bases, the J end lost 6 bases, and 11 bases lay between the germline ends. Germline values: CDR1 SGHTA, CDR2 FQGNSA.

This clone came up once. The chain joins TRBV30 to TRBJ2-4; D perhaps matches TRBD2 (6 bases). Per germline, CDR1 GTSNPN and CDR2 SVGIG (reference sequence). Trimming pared 2 bases from V and 3 bases from J, leaving 11 bases between. The CDR3 is 14 residues long. The CDR3 nucleotides read TGTGCCTGGAGTTTTTGGGACTTCAAAAACATTCAGTACTTC. Amino acid sequence: CAWSFWDFKNIQYF.

V is TRBV2 and J is TRBJ1-2; TRBD1 agrees at 8 bases. Germline lookup yields CDR1 SNHLY and CDR2 FYNNEI. The CDR3 length is 14 residues. The ends lost 6 bases at V and 8 bases at J; junction bases unmatched: 11. The CDR3 loop reads CASSEQGGVFGYTF. CDR3 nucleotide sequence: TGTGCCAGCAGCGAACAGGGGGGTGTCTTCGGCTACACCTTC.

The V and J genes are TRBV7-2 and TRBJ1-2; D perhaps matches TRBD1 (6 bases). Germline V CDR1 and CDR2: SGHTA, FQGNSA. V lost 5 bases and J lost 3, with 22 bases in between. The CDR3 has 17 residues. CDR3 DNA: TGTGCCAGCAGCCAATATCGGACAGTCTCCGGCGACTATGGCTACACCTTC. Its protein product is CASSQYRTVSGDYGYTF.

The chain recombines TRBV25-1 with TRBJ1-2; no firm D call. With 4 bases removed from V and 2 bases from J, the gap between germline ends came to 8 bases. Germline CDR1 reads MGHDK; CDR2 reads SYGVNS. The CDR3 sequence is 13 residues long. CDR3 sequence reads: CASSVSLNYGYTF. CDR3 DNA: TGTGCCAGCAGTGTTTCACTCAACTATGGCTACACCTTC.